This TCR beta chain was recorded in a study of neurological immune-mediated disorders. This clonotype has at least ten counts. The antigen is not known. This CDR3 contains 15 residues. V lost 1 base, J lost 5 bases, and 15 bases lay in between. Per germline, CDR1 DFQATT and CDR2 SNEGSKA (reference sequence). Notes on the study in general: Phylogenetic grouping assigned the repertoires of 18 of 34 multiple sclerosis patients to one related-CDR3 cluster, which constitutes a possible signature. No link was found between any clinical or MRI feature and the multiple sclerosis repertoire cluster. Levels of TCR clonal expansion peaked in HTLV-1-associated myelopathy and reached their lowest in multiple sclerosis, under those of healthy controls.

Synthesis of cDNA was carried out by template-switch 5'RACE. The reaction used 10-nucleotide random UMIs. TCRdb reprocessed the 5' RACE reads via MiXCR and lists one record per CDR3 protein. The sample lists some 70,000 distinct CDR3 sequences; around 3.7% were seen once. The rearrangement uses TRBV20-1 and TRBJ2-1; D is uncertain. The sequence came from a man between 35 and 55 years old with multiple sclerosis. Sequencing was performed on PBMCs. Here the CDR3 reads CSARGPAVGNNEQFF. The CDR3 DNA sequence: TGCAGTGCTAGAGGTCCTGCCGTGGGGAACAATGAGCAGTTCTTC.